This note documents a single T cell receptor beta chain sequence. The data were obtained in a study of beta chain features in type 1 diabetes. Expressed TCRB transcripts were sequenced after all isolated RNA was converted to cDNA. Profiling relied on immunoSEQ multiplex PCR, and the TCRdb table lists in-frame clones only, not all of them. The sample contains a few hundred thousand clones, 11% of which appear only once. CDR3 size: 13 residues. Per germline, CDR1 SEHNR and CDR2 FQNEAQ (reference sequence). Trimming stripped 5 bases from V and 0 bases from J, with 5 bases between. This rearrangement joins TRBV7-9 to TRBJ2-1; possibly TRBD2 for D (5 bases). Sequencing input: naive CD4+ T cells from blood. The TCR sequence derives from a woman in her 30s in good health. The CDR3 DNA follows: TGTGCCAGCAGCGGGAGCTCCTACAATGAGCAGTTCTTC. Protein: CASSGSSYNEQFF.